These 31 T cell receptor beta chains came from one sample sequenced in a study of immune heterogeneity within non-small cell lung tumors. Template material for each sample was 550 to 650 ng of bulk tumor genomic DNA. Taken during surgery, several biopsies per primary tumor were spaced as far apart as possible within the tumor mass. With untreated, newly diagnosed non-small cell lung cancer, the patients went on to undergo curative surgery. The TCR beta CDR3 region underwent multiplex PCR amplification with 32 V and 13 J primers. Via MiXCR, TCRdb re-called the multiplex PCR reads, giving one row per CDR3 protein. This repertoire shows under 35,000 distinct CDR3 sequences, under 35% found once; its top ten account for approximately 4%. Sample: lung tumor tissue. The receptor set was obtained from a middle-aged man with non-small cell lung cancer.

Worth noting for this clonotype: The junction departs from germline at one end; a sequencing error may be responsible. The chain combines TRBV9 with TRBJ2-7, with TRBD2 as a possible D gene (6 bases). In germline, CDR1 is SGDLS, CDR2 YYNGEE. CDR3 length equals 13 residues. As DNA, the CDR3 is TGTGCCATCAGCGTGACTAGTTCAGACGAGCAGTACTTC. It yields the protein CAISVTSSDEQYF.

In the case of this clonotype: This may arise from a read error, as a much more abundant clone is one base away. The genes are TRBV20-1 and TRBJ1-5; D remains unclear. Germline V gene sequence: CDR1 DFQATT, CDR2 SNEGSKA (reference sequence). The CDR3 totals 11 residues. V was cut by 5 bases and J by 7 bases, with 9 bases left in between. The CDR3: CSAGKSQPQHF. The CDR3 DNA reads TGCAGTGCTGGGAAAAGCCAGCCCCAGCATTTT.

This clonotype was recorded a few times. The genes are TRBV12-3 or TRBV12-4 and TRBJ1-5; D remains unclear. V gave up 6 bases and J gave up 6 bases, with 21 bases separating them. The CDR3 length is 16 residues. The CDR3 DNA follows: TGTGCCAGCAGCCTGGCCGGGTCCTTAGATGTTCAGCCCCAGCATTTT. Amino acids: CASSLAGSLDVQPQHF.

A note on this clonotype: One end of the junction varies from germline; a read error may be responsible. The chain has TRBV12-3 or TRBV12-4 and TRBJ2-1; a possible D gene is TRBD2 (5 bases). The CDR3 covers 11 residues. The DNA for the CDR3 is TGTGCCAGCAGACTTGGAGGTGAGCGGTTCTTC. Translation gives CASRLGGERFF.

This chain links TRBV29-1 with TRBJ2-3; 8 positions match TRBD1. Germline CDR1 is SQVTM and CDR2 is ANQGSEA. The CDR3 consists of 18 residues. J was trimmed by 3 bases and V by 0 bases; bases with no gene match: 14. CDR3 residues: CSVEDRGQSRGRTDTQYF. The CDR3 coding sequence is TGCAGCGTTGAAGACAGGGGGCAATCGCGAGGAAGGACAGATACGCAGTATTTT.

A remark on this clonotype: A much more abundant neighbour one base away suggests this may be a read error. This sequence joins TRBV20-1 and TRBJ1-5; unclear D gene. The CDR3 is 18 residues long. CDR1 and CDR2 from the germline V gene are DFQATT and SNEGSKA (reference sequence). Deletions cut 3 bases from V and 0 bases from J, with 21 bases between. CDR3 loop: CSASLPVPGGYSNQPQHF. The CDR3 DNA sequence: TGCAGTGCTAGTCTCCCGGTGCCGGGCGGTTATAGCAATCAGCCCCAGCATTTT.

The table lists this clonotype with many counts. The chain joins TRBV2 to TRBJ2-7; TRBD1 matches at 9 bases. The trim removed 4 bases at V and 4 bases at J, leaving 2 bases unmatched. Germline V gene lookup returns CDR1 SNHLY and CDR2 FYNNEI. The CDR3 extends over 13 amino acids. The CDR3 loop reads CASSGQGGYEQYF. The CDR3 DNA sequence: TGTGCCAGCAGTGGACAGGGGGGGTACGAGCAGTACTTC.

With regard to this clonotype: A junction end diverges from the germline sequence, so it may reflect a read error. This chain joins TRBV11-2 and TRBJ1-4; D may be TRBD1 (5 bases). The CDR3 is 14 residues long. Germline-derived CDR1 and CDR2 are SGHAT and FQNNGV. The CDR3 DNA is TGTGCCAGCAGCTTAGAAGGGGCTAATCAAAAACTGTTTTTT. Translating it yields CASSLEGANQKLFF.

In regard to this clonotype: A much larger clonotype is one base distant, so this may be a read error. The chain recombines TRBV15 with TRBJ1-1; unclear D gene. CDR1 and CDR2 (germline): LNHNV, YYDKDF (reference sequence). CDR3 length: 12 residues. The V end lost 6 bases, the J end lost 8 bases, and 13 bases lay between the germline ends. The CDR3 sequence is CATRRENSEAFF. CDR3 DNA sequence: TGTGCCACCAGGAGGGAAAACAGCGAAGCTTTCTTT.

In its sample, this clonotype was seen many times. The chain uses TRBV7-2 and TRBJ1-2; D perhaps matches TRBD1 (5 bases). V lost 0 bases and J 8 bases, leaving 13 bases between the germline ends. Looked up from germline, CDR1 is SGHTA and CDR2 is FQGNSA. The CDR3 is 14 residues long. Written as DNA, the CDR3 is TGTGCCAGCAGCTTAGCGGGGGGGATGGGAGGCTACACCTTC. Translation gives CASSLAGGMGGYTF.

With respect to this clonotype: One end of the junction does not line up with germline, which may come from a read error. CDR3 in amino acids: CASSWGREYNEQFF. DNA of the CDR3: TGCGCCAGCAGCTGGGGACGAGAATACAATGAGCAGTTCTTC. This chain joins TRBV7-2 and TRBJ2-1, with D tentatively TRBD1 or TRBD2 (5 bases each). Looked up from germline, CDR1 is SGHTA and CDR2 is FQGNSA. The CDR3 is 14 amino acids.

This clonotype was counted between two and nine times. The genes are TRBV6-1 and TRBJ2-7; D is unresolved. CDR3 length equals 14 residues. Germline V gives CDR1 MNHNS, CDR2 SASEGT. Between the trimmed V and J ends, which lost 6 bases and 4 bases, there was a span of 16 bases. Here the CDR3 reads CASRTQASLYEQYF. The CDR3 DNA follows: TGTGCCAGCAGGACCCAAGCGAGTCTTTACGAGCAGTACTTC.

This clonotype was seen at least ten times. CDR3 sequence: CASSSGRNTGELFF. CDR3 coding DNA: TGTGCCAGCAGCTCGGGACGGAACACCGGGGAGCTGTTTTTT. V is TRBV11-2 and J is TRBJ2-2; the D gene could be TRBD1 or TRBD2 (5 bases each). V was clipped by 4 bases and J by 1 base, with 7 bases between them. The CDR3 extends over 14 amino acids. Germline-derived CDR1 and CDR2 are SGHAT and FQNNGV.

This clonotype was found a few times. The rearrangement joins TRBV20-1 to TRBJ2-2; the match to TRBD1 covers 8 bases. The CDR3 spans 16 residues. V gave up 2 bases and J gave up 3 bases; unmatched junction bases: 8. Germline assignment: CDR1 DFQATT and CDR2 SNEGSKA (reference sequence). CDR3 amino acids: CSARPPGQDYTGELFF. Here the CDR3 DNA reads TGCAGTGCTAGACCCCCGGGACAGGACTACACCGGGGAGCTGTTTTTT.

This clonotype was recorded many times. V and J are TRBV6-1 and TRBJ1-5; unclear D gene. Between the trimmed V and J ends, which lost 5 bases and 2 bases, there was a span of 10 bases. Germline assignment: CDR1 MNHNS and CDR2 SASEGT. The CDR3 is 14 amino acids. In nucleotides, the CDR3 is TGTGCCAGCAGTTCTCGCCTGGGCAATCAGCCCCAGCATTTT. Protein product: CASSSRLGNQPQHF.

In this sample, this clonotype turned up many times. V and J are TRBV7-6 and TRBJ2-3; maybe TRBD1 (6 bases). In germline, CDR1 is SGHVS, CDR2 FNYEAQ. The CDR3 is 11 amino acids. The V and J ends lost 6 bases and 9 bases respectively, with 10 bases between them. In nucleotides, the CDR3 is TGTGCCAGCAGTACAGGGCGGACGCAGTATTTT. It encodes CASSTGRTQYF.

This clonotype was recorded a few times. The chain combines TRBV7-9 with TRBJ2-1, with D perhaps matching TRBD2 (6 bases). Germline CDR1 SEHNR, CDR2 FQNEAQ (reference sequence). V was trimmed by 6 bases and J by 0 bases, leaving 12 bases between them. CDR3 length: 15 amino acids. The CDR3 reads CASRPGTYSYNEQFF. The CDR3 DNA is TGTGCCAGCAGGCCCGGGACTTACTCCTACAATGAGCAGTTCTTC.

This clonotype was detected ten times or more. The chain couples TRBV19 to TRBJ1-6; tentative D call: TRBD1 (6 bases). The germline V gene has CDR1 LNHDA and CDR2 SQIVND (reference sequence). Trimming took 2 bases from V and 1 from J, leaving 12 bases between them. CDR3 length equals 17 residues. This chain's CDR3 is CASSILPDRSYNSPLHF. The CDR3 DNA is TGTGCCAGTAGTATACTCCCCGACAGGTCCTATAATTCACCCCTCCACTTT.

This clonotype showed up many times. V and J are TRBV6-5 and TRBJ2-2; D call uncertain. CDR1 and CDR2 (germline): MNHEY, SVGAGI. V shed 2 bases and J shed 4 bases, with 5 bases lying between them. The CDR3 is 13 residues long. The CDR3 nucleotides are TGTGCCAGCAGTTACCCTGTCACCGGGGAGCTGTTTTTT. Translating it yields CASSYPVTGELFF.

The chain carries TRBV20-1 and TRBJ2-2, with 7 bases lining up with TRBD1. The J segment lost 5 bases and the V segment lost 3 bases, leaving 6 bases of the junction unmatched. Germline assignment: CDR1 DFQATT and CDR2 SNEGSKA (reference sequence). The CDR3 is 14 amino acids. In nucleotides, the CDR3 is TGCAGTGCTAGGGCCGGGACAGAAACCGGGGAGCTGTTTTTT. Its translation is CSARAGTETGELFF.

This clonotype was found many times. This chain joins TRBV27 and TRBJ2-3; TRBD1 agrees at 9 bases. V gave up 5 bases and J gave up 5 bases; unmatched junction bases: 2. Germline-derived CDR1 and CDR2 are MNHEY and SMNVEV (reference sequence). This CDR3 has 13 residues. CDR3 coding DNA: TGTGCCAGCAGTAGGACAGGGGTAGATACGCAGTATTTT. This codes for CASSRTGVDTQYF.

CDR3 protein: CSVEDRGRIVGYTEAFF. The CDR3 nucleotides are TGCAGCGTTGAGGACAGGGGGCGGATTGTCGGGTACACTGAAGCTTTCTTT. The chain joins TRBV29-1 to TRBJ1-1, with 11 nucleotides matching TRBD1. This CDR3 is 17 amino acids long. Germline-derived CDR1 and CDR2 are SQVTM and ANQGSEA. V dropped 3 bases and J dropped 3; count of bases not matched to a gene: 12.

The CDR3 DNA reads TGTGCCAGCAGCTTAGGAGGGAGGGGAAGGGGGTTGAGGTCTGGCTACACCTTC. This sequence encodes CASSLGGRGRGLRSGYTF. The gene calls are TRBV5-5 and TRBJ1-2; D possibly corresponds to TRBD1 (6 bases). CDR1 is SGHKS, CDR2 YYEKEE, per germline (reference sequence). Trimming cost V 2 bases and J 7 bases, with 27 bases left between them. This CDR3 spans 18 amino acids.

There are many counts of this clonotype. V is TRBV27 and J is TRBJ2-7; the D gene is possibly TRBD1 (6 bases). The ends were cut back, 4 bases at V and 3 bases at J, with 13 bases in the middle. This CDR3 region has 14 residues. Germline CDR1 is MNHEY and CDR2 is SMNVEV (reference sequence). CDR3 coding DNA: TGTGCCAGCAGTTACATGGGCAGGGGCTACGAGCAGTACTTC. This codes for CASSYMGRGYEQYF.

A remark on this clonotype: Germline and junction disagree at one end, which may indicate a read error. The V call is TRBV6-5, the J call TRBJ2-7; D possibly uses TRBD1 or TRBD2 (6 bases each). This CDR3 is built from 14 residues. The germline V gene encodes CDR1 MNHEY and CDR2 SVGAGI. In DNA, the CDR3 is TGTGCCAGAAGTTGGGGGCAGGGAGGCTACGAGCAGTACTTC. It specifies CARSWGQGGYEQYF.

Turning to this clonotype: One end of the junction is discordant with germline, which a read error may explain. The chain has TRBV9 and TRBJ2-5; D might be TRBD2 (5 bases). This CDR3 is 18 amino acids long. Germline values: CDR1 SGDLS, CDR2 YYNGEE. The DNA of the CDR3 is TGTGCCATCAGCGCCCAGGCGCCCGGGGAACACGGACCGGAGACCCAGTACTTC. As protein: CAISAQAPGEHGPETQYF.

This clonotype was observed a single time. The rearrangement joins TRBV10-3 to TRBJ1-2; D might be TRBD1 (5 bases). The germline V and J ends were trimmed by 10 bases and 8 bases, with 17 bases remaining between them. Germline lookup yields CDR1 ENHRY and CDR2 SYGVKD. The length of the CDR3 is 12 residues. The CDR3 protein is CANTRDQGGYTF. DNA of the CDR3: TGTGCCAACACCAGGGACCAGGGAGGCTACACCTTC.

This chain links TRBV20-1 with TRBJ1-1, with unresolved D. Trimming removed 3 bases at V and 6 bases at J, with 11 bases between. The CDR3 is 12 residues long. Germline V gives CDR1 DFQATT, CDR2 SNEGSKA (reference sequence). This CDR3 reads CSARTDGPEAFF. The CDR3 DNA reads TGCAGTGCTAGGACGGACGGTCCTGAAGCTTTCTTT.

The chain recombines TRBV20-1 with TRBJ2-3; D is unclear. The CDR3 runs 10 residues. V shed 8 bases and J shed 5 bases, with 8 bases lying between them. In germline, CDR1 is DFQATT, CDR2 SNEGSKA (reference sequence). The chain's CDR3 is CSLGKDTQYF. CDR3 nucleotide sequence: TGCAGTCTAGGAAAAGATACGCAGTATTTT.

V is TRBV27 and J is TRBJ2-5; 7 bases fit TRBD1. Losses at the gene ends were 2 bases for V and 5 bases for J; bases not matched to a gene: 11. Germline assignment: CDR1 MNHEY and CDR2 SMNVEV (reference sequence). The CDR3 spans 16 residues. CDR3 residues: CASSLRQGDVRETQYF. DNA of the CDR3: TGTGCCAGCAGTTTACGTCAGGGGGATGTACGGGAGACCCAGTACTTC.

In this sample, this clonotype turned up many times. The chain couples TRBV10-3 to TRBJ2-2, with a weak D call TRBD1 (6 bases). V shed 10 bases and J shed 1 base, with 13 bases lying between them. Looked up from germline, CDR1 is ENHRY and CDR2 is SYGVKD. The CDR3 is made up of 14 amino acids. The CDR3 sequence: CATSGRGNTGELFF. The DNA for the CDR3 is TGTGCCACCTCTGGCAGGGGGAACACCGGGGAGCTGTTTTTT.